The rows below give T cell receptor beta chains drawn from one sample of a study of T cell responses to AZD1222 COVID-19 vaccine. The protocol was immunoSEQ multiplex PCR, while the TCRdb copy is restricted to in-frame clones and leaves out a portion. The sample includes about 67,000 clones, 80% to 90% seen only once; the top ten take roughly 6%. Sequences were derived from peripheral blood, sampled 28 days after the second AZD1222 dose. Every receptor here comes from an adult who received the AZD1222 COVID-19 vaccine. Both conserved end residues are part of each CDR3.

>TRBJ1-6|TRBV18
CASSPGGNSPLHF
>TRBJ1-1|TRBV6-5
CASSPRGATEAFF
>TRBJ1-1|TRBV7-9
CASSLSRTGGTEAFF
>TRBJ2-1|TRBV10-3
CAGAKGPDEQFF
>TRBJ2-3|TRBV3-1/TRBV3-2
CASSWENSAYTDTQYF
>TRBJ1-3|TRBV4-1
CASSQRYGEGMENTIYF
>TRBJ1-5|TRBV2
CASSEDSGGQPQHF
>TRBJ1-6|TRBV7-2
CASSLVPGAFWDSPLHF
>TRBJ2-1|TRBV5-4
CASSLAPDEQFF
>TRBJ2-5|TRBV14
CASSPPAGGKGETQYF
>TRBJ1-1|TRBV6-2/TRBV6-3
CASSPLRMGVAEAFF
>TRBJ1-5|TRBV14
CASSQEDGVLDSNQPQHF
>TRBJ2-7|TRBV28
CASSLTGYEQYF
>TRBJ2-2|TRBV19
CASTLTSGGELFF
>TRBJ1-5|TRBV5-1
CASSRTGREPQHF
>TRBJ1-5|TRBV7-9
CASSLHRNQPQHF
>TRBJ2-5|TRBV7-2
CASSRQTQETQYF
>TRBJ1-5|TRBV19
CASRTGGQPQHF
>TRBJ2-2|TRBV6-5
CASSRTGPTGELFF
>TRBJ1-4|TRBV7-2
CASSPGTGRKLFF
>TRBJ2-3|TRBV5-1
CASSRLGRVGTDTQYF
>TRBJ2-1|TRBV18
CASSPEGSSLEQFF
>TRBJ1-6|TRBV2
CASTFFSQGTGDNSPLHF